This T cell receptor (beta chain) originates from a study of a mutant IDH1 vaccine in newly diagnosed glioma. CDR1 SQVTM and CDR2 ANQGSEA come from the germline V gene. The J segment lost 5 bases and the V segment lost 6 bases, leaving 6 bases of the junction unmatched. This CDR3 spans 13 amino acids. Remarks on this clone: Its antigen is currently unknown.

Profiling relied on immunoSEQ multiplex PCR, and the TCRdb table lists in-frame clones only, not all of them. Among around 92,000 clones listed, around nine tenths were seen once. Findings and caveats of the study: No link was apparently found between pseudoprogression and changes in top peripheral T cell clonotypes.

Sample time point: baseline, week 1 (first vaccination visit). The treatment was: pre-vaccination baseline after standard-of-care therapy. The material sequenced was PBMCs, taken from a glioma patient treated with radiotherapy, temozolomide or both. The clonotype comes from a woman aged 50 to 60 with glioma. The chain has TRBV29-1 and TRBJ1-2, with 10 bases identical to TRBD1. CDR3 DNA: TGCAGCGTCAGATCGGGACAGGGGTATGGCTACACCTTC. This sequence encodes CSVRSGQGYGYTF. The complete variable domain, with remaining parts taken from reference TRBV29-1 and TRBJ1-2, reads SAVISQKPSRDICQRGTSLTIQCQVDSQVTMMFWYRQQPGQSLTLIATANQGSEATYESGFVIDKFPISRPNLTFSTLTVSNMSPEDSSIYLCSVRSGQGYGYTFGSGTRLTVV.